Described below is a single T cell receptor (beta chain) sequence and its context. The sample belongs to a study of shared clonotypes between healthy human individuals. After removal of 6 bases from V and 2 bases from J, the junction contained 9 bases not matched to a gene. This CDR3 spans 17 amino acids. Germline CDR1 reads ENHRY; CDR2 reads SYGVKD. Data came from immunoSEQ multiplex PCR; TCRdb stores just in-frame clones and leaves some out. The table has about 2.4 million clones, 80% to 95% seen once. The receptor comes from a man younger than 35 in good health. Some clones in this sample may be carry-over from other donors' samples. Sequencing was carried out using naive CD4+ T cells from PBMCs. Specified subset: CD45RA+ positively selected. The genes are TRBV10-3 and TRBJ2-3; 12 bases fit TRBD2. DNA of the CDR3: TGTGCCATCAGGCCCCAGGGACTAGCGGGCCCCACAGATACGCAGTATTTT. It specifies CAIRPQGLAGPTDTQYF.